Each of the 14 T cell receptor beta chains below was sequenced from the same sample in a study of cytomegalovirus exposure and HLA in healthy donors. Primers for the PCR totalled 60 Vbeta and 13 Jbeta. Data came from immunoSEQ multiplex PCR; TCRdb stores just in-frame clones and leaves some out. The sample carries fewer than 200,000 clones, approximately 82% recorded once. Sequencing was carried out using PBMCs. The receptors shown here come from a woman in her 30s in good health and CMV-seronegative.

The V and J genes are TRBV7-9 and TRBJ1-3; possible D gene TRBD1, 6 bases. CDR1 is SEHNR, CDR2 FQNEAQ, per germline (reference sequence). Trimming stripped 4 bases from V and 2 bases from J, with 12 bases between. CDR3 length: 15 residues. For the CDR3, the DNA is TGTGCCAGCAGCTCCACAGGGAGCGCTGGAAACACCATATATTTT. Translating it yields CASSSTGSAGNTIYF.

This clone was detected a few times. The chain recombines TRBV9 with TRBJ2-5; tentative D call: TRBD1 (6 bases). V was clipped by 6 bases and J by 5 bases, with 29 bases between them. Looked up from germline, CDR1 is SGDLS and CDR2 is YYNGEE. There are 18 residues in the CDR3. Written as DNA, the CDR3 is TGTGCCAGCACCCGTTTCCCTACAGGGCCTCCCGTGCGGGAGACCCAGTACTTC. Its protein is CASTRFPTGPPVRETQYF. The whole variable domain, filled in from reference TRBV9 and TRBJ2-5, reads DSGVTQTPKHLITATGQRVTLRCSPRSGDLSVYWYQQSLDQGLQFLIQYYNGEERAKGNILERFSAQQFPDLHSELNLSSLELGDSALYFCASTRFPTGPPVRETQYFGPGTRLLVL.

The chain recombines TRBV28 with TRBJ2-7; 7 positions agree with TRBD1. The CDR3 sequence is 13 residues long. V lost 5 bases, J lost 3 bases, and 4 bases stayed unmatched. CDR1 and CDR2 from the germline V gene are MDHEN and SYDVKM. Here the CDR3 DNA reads TGTGCCAGCAGTCCAGGGACAGACTACGAGCAGTACTTC. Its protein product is CASSPGTDYEQYF.

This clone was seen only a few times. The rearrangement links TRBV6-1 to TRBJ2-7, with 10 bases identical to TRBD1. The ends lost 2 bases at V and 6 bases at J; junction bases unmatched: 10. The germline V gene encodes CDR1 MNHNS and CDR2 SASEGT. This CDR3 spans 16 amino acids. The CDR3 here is CASSESIGTGDGEQYF. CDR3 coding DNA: TGTGCCAGCAGTGAAAGTATCGGGACAGGGGACGGCGAGCAGTACTTC.

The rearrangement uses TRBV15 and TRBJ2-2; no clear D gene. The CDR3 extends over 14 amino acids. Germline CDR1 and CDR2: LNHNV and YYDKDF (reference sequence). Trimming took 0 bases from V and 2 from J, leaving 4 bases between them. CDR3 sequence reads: CATSRDLNTGELFF. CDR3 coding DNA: TGTGCCACCAGCAGAGATCTAAACACCGGGGAGCTGTTTTTT.

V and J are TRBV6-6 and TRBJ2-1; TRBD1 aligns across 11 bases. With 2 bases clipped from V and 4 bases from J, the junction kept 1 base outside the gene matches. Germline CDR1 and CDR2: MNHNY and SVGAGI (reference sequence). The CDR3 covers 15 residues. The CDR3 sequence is CASSYGTGGYNEQFF. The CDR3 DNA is TGTGCCAGCAGTTACGGGACAGGGGGGTACAATGAGCAGTTCTTC.

CDR3 coding DNA: TGTGCCAGCATCATTGTGGCAGGGAATAGTAACTATGGCTACACCTTC. It specifies CASIIVAGNSNYGYTF. The chain recombines TRBV7-2 with TRBJ1-2, with D maybe TRBD1 (5 bases). The CDR3 extends over 16 amino acids. The germline V gene has CDR1 SGHTA and CDR2 FQGNSA. Trimming removed 7 bases at V and 1 base at J, with 19 bases between.

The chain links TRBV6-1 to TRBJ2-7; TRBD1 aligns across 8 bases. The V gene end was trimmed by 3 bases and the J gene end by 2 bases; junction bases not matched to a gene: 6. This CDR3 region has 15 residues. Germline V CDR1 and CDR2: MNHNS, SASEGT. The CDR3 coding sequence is TGTGCCAGCAGTGACGACAGGGGTCTTACCTACGAGCAGTACTTC. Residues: CASSDDRGLTYEQYF.

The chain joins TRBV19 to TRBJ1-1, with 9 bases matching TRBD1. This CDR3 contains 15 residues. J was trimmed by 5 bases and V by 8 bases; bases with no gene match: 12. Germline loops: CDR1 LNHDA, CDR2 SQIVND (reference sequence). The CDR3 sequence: CASVTGGSGGTEAFF. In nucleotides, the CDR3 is TGTGCCAGTGTCACAGGGGGCTCAGGAGGGACTGAAGCTTTCTTT.

CDR3 DNA: TGTGCCAGCCGGACAGGGGGCGCGTATGGCTACACCTTC. This codes for CASRTGGAYGYTF. The rearrangement uses TRBV27 and TRBJ1-2; TRBD1 matches 11 bases. Germline lookup yields CDR1 MNHEY and CDR2 SMNVEV (reference sequence). This CDR3 contains 13 residues. The V gene end was trimmed by 8 bases and the J gene end by 5 bases; junction bases not matched to a gene: 4.

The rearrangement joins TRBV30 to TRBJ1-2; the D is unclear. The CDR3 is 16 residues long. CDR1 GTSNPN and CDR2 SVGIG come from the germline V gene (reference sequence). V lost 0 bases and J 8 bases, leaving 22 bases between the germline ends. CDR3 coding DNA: TGTGCCTGGAGTGTATCGAACTGGGTGGGAGTGTGGGGCTACACCTTC. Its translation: CAWSVSNWVGVWGYTF.

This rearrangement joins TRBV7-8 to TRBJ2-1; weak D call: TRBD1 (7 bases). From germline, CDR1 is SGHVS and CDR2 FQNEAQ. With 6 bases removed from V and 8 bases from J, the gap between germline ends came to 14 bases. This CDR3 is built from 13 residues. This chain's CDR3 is CASRGDRDYEQFF. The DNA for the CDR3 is TGTGCCAGCAGGGGCGACAGGGACTATGAGCAGTTCTTC.

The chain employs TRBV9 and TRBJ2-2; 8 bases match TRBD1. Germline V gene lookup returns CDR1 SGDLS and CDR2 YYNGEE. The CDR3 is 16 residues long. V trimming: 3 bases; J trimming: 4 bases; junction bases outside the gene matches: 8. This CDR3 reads CASSATPQGATGELFF. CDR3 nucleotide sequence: TGTGCCAGCAGCGCGACCCCTCAGGGGGCCACCGGGGAGCTGTTTTTT.

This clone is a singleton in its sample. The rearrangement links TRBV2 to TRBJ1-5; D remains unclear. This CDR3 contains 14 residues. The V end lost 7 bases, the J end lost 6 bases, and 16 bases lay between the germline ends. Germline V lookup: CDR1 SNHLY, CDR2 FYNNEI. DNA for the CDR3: TGTGCCAGCAATAGGGCAGTAGCGGGTCAGCCCCAGCATTTT. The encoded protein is CASNRAVAGQPQHF. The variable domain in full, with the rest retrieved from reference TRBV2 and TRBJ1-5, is EPEVTQTPSHQVTQMGQEVILRCVPISNHLYFYWYRQILGQKVEFLVSFYNNEISEKSEIFDDQFSVERPDGSNFTLKIRSTKLEDSAMYFCASNRAVAGQPQHFGDGTRLSIL.